Shown below are 31 T cell receptor beta chains from a single sample sequenced in a study of shared clonotypes between healthy human individuals. Here immunoSEQ multiplex PCR was the method, and the copy in TCRdb shows in-frame clones only, minus some. The sample has about 460,000 clones, around 77% seen once. Sequenced material: PBMCs. These receptors were collected from a woman between 40 and 50 years old in good health. Some clones in this sample may be carry-over from other donors' samples.

The chain couples TRBV27 to TRBJ1-1, with D possibly being TRBD1 (5 bases). Per germline, CDR1 MNHEY and CDR2 SMNVEV (reference sequence). The CDR3 covers 14 residues. V lost 3 bases to trimming and J lost 4 bases, with 12 bases between them. Here the CDR3 reads CASSFFEGSTEAFF. CDR3 DNA sequence: TGTGCCAGCAGTTTTTTCGAGGGGAGCACTGAAGCTTTCTTT.

In this sample, this clone turned up once. The V and J genes are TRBV2 and TRBJ1-1; D is undetermined. The CDR3 spans 15 residues. Germline V gives CDR1 SNHLY, CDR2 FYNNEI. The V end lost 9 bases, the J end lost 3 bases, and 20 bases lay between the germline ends. In DNA, the CDR3 is TGTGCCAGAAGGGCAGCAGGCTCTGTCGACACTGAAGCTTTCTTT. It encodes CARRAAGSVDTEAFF.

The rearrangement links TRBV7-8 to TRBJ1-2, with a weak D call TRBD1 (5 bases). The germline CDR1 and CDR2 sequences are SGHVS and FQNEAQ. CDR3 length equals 16 residues. The germline V and J ends were trimmed by 5 bases and 0 bases, with 16 bases remaining between them. CDR3 sequence: CASSPRAGPSNYGYTF. In DNA, the CDR3 is TGTGCCAGCAGCCCTCGTGCAGGGCCCTCTAACTATGGCTACACCTTC.

This clone showed up just a few times. V is TRBV28 and J is TRBJ1-2; the D is unclear. In germline, CDR1 is MDHEN, CDR2 SYDVKM. There are 13 residues in the CDR3. The CDR3 sequence is CAARGGSGYGYTF. DNA for the CDR3: TGTGCAGCACGAGGAGGGAGCGGCTATGGCTACACCTTC.

J is TRBJ2-7 and V is TRBV29-1, with 10 bases fitting TRBD1. The CDR3 covers 14 residues. Germline values: CDR1 SQVTM, CDR2 ANQGSEA. With 4 bases clipped from V and 7 bases from J, the junction kept 10 bases outside the gene matches. The CDR3 here is CSVGSGQGVREQYF. In nucleotides, the CDR3 is TGCAGCGTTGGATCAGGACAGGGGGTACGGGAGCAGTACTTC.

The rearrangement links TRBV7-9 to TRBJ2-4; D not resolved. Trimming took off 4 bases at V and 11 bases at J, with 18 bases between the two ends. Germline CDR1 is SEHNR and CDR2 is FQNEAQ (reference sequence). The CDR3 consists of 14 residues. CDR3 residues: CASSSRAGDSVQYF. CDR3 in DNA: TGTGCCAGCAGCTCAAGGGCCGGTGACTCGGTTCAGTACTTC.

The V gene is TRBV14, the J gene TRBJ2-2; no firm D call. This CDR3 comprises 16 residues. Deletions cut 1 base from V and 0 bases from J, with 9 bases between. Germline CDR1 reads SGHDN; CDR2 reads FVKESK. CDR3 in DNA: TGTGCCAGCAGCCAAGGTCGCGGTTCGAACACCGGGGAGCTGTTTTTT. The encoded protein is CASSQGRGSNTGELFF.

This clone was found a few times. The chain carries TRBV6-6 and TRBJ2-7, with 9 bases aligning to TRBD2. The CDR3 totals 15 residues. The germline V gene encodes CDR1 MNHNY and CDR2 SVGAGI (reference sequence). J gave up 6 bases and V 0 bases, and 6 bases lay outside the gene matches. CDR3 loop: CASSYSRLAGSEQYF. The CDR3 DNA sequence: TGTGCCAGCAGTTACTCGCGCCTAGCGGGGTCCGAGCAGTACTTC.

The DNA of the CDR3 is TGTGCCAGCAGCAGGATGGAGGGCCGGGGCACAGATACGCAGTATTTT. The encoded protein is CASSRMEGRGTDTQYF. This rearrangement joins TRBV9 to TRBJ2-3; the D gene is possibly TRBD2 (6 bases). This CDR3 has 16 residues. Germline V gene sequence: CDR1 SGDLS, CDR2 YYNGEE. Trimming pared 4 bases from V and 1 base from J, leaving 16 bases between.

The chain is built from TRBV6-5 and TRBJ2-5; no reliable D call. CDR1 MNHEY and CDR2 SVGAGI come from the germline V gene. V gave up 4 bases and J gave up 5 bases, with 17 bases separating them. The CDR3 extends over 15 amino acids. This CDR3 reads CASSSPKKAKETQYF. CDR3 sequence (DNA): TGTGCCAGCAGTTCACCCAAGAAAGCGAAGGAGACCCAGTACTTC.

The rearrangement joins TRBV28 to TRBJ2-7; 7 nucleotides line up with TRBD2. The V segment lost 6 bases and the J segment 3 bases; nucleotides outside the gene matches: 11. The germline gives CDR1 MDHEN, CDR2 SYDVKM. The CDR3 runs 15 residues. CDR3 nucleotides: TGTGCCAGCAGGGGAGGGACGGCGACGGTCTACGAGCAGTACTTC. Its translation: CASRGGTATVYEQYF.

Points on this clone: This likely reflects a read error, since a far larger clone is one base away. Other DNA variants within this sample encode the same CDR3. The CDR3 region is CASKADMNTEAFF. In nucleotides, the CDR3 is TGTGCCAGCAAGGCAGACATGAACACCGAAGCTTTCTTT. V gene TRBV2 combines with J gene TRBJ1-1; D is undetermined. The length of the CDR3 is 13 residues. Germline V lookup: CDR1 SNHLY, CDR2 FYNNEI.

The CDR3, as DNA: TGCGCCAGCAGCGTGGACAGAAACACCGGGGAGCTGTTTTTT. Translation: CASSVDRNTGELFF. The chain is built from TRBV5-1 and TRBJ2-2; D may be TRBD1 (6 bases). V gave up 4 bases and J gave up 2 bases, with 9 bases separating them. Germline loops: CDR1 SGHRS, CDR2 YFSETQ. The CDR3 extends over 14 amino acids.

The J gene is TRBJ2-2, the V gene TRBV6-6, with 7 bases lining up with TRBD2. J lost 5 bases, V lost 4 bases, and 4 bases had no gene match. The germline V gene has CDR1 MNHNY and CDR2 SVGAGI (reference sequence). This CDR3 spans 14 amino acids. CDR3 DNA sequence: TGTGCCAGCAGTTCGAGCGGGACTACCGGGGAGCTGTTTTTT. Translating gives CASSSSGTTGELFF.

Regarding this clone: A read error may explain this, as a much larger clone is one base away. Other DNA sequences in the same sample also yield this CDR3. The chain couples TRBV5-1 to TRBJ1-3, with D unclear. The CDR3 loop spans 15 amino acids. V was cut by 2 bases and J by 0 bases, with 9 bases left in between. Germline V gives CDR1 SGHRS, CDR2 YFSETQ. In nucleotides, the CDR3 is TGCGCCAGCAGCTTAACGACGAGCTCTGGAAACACCATATATTTT. It translates to CASSLTTSSGNTIYF.

A remark on this clone: It differs at one base from a far larger clone, so likely a read error. Other DNA sequences in the same sample also yield this CDR3. This chain uses TRBV18 with TRBJ2-3, with D perhaps TRBD2 (5 bases). This CDR3 contains 12 residues. The germline gives CDR1 KGHSH, CDR2 LQKENI. The CDR3 loop is CASSLEADTQYF. CDR3 coding DNA: TGTGCCAGCTCCCTGGAGGCAGATACGCAGTATTTC.

This clone was picked up one time. The chain has TRBV5-6 and TRBJ2-1; TRBD2 matches 12 bases. The CDR3 contains 18 residues. Trimming cost V 1 base and J 4 bases; bases outside gene matches: 9. In germline, CDR1 is SGHDT, CDR2 YYEEEE. The CDR3 DNA reads TGTGCCAGCAGCTTGCGGGCTAGCGGGAGGGCATGGTACAATGAGCAGTTCTTC. Its translation is CASSLRASGRAWYNEQFF.

The genes are TRBV9 and TRBJ1-3; unclear D gene. The CDR3 has 14 residues. V lost 2 bases to trimming and J lost 0 bases, with 6 bases between them. CDR1 and CDR2 (germline): SGDLS, YYNGEE. Here the CDR3 reads CASSVDYSGNTIYF. DNA for the CDR3: TGTGCCAGCAGCGTGGACTACTCTGGAAACACCATATATTTT.

The chain carries TRBV28 and TRBJ1-5, with a possible D match to TRBD1 (5 bases). V was clipped by 7 bases and J by 4 bases, with 17 bases between them. CDR3 size: 15 residues. From germline, CDR1 is MDHEN and CDR2 SYDVKM. The CDR3 DNA reads TGTGCCAGCAATGTCCGAGGGGTTAGAAATCAGCCCCAGCATTTT. It specifies CASNVRGVRNQPQHF.

This clone was counted a single time. The chain is built from TRBV6-1 and TRBJ2-5; D might be TRBD1 (7 bases). The CDR3 length is 15 residues. The germline V gene has CDR1 MNHNS and CDR2 SASEGT. The V gene lost 9 bases and the J gene lost 3 bases, with 20 bases spanning the gap. CDR3 region: CASGIRGRGEETQYF. For the CDR3, the DNA is TGTGCCAGTGGGATTAGGGGCAGGGGGGAAGAGACCCAGTACTTC.

As for this clone: The sample carries other DNA sequences with the same CDR3. J is TRBJ2-1 and V is TRBV4-2; possibly TRBD1 for D (6 bases). This CDR3 is 15 amino acids long. Germline CDR1 and CDR2: LGHNA and YNFKEQ. V was pared by 0 bases and J by 3 bases, with 9 bases between. The CDR3 here is CASSQDMTGYNEQFF. CDR3 DNA: TGTGCCAGCAGCCAAGATATGACAGGCTACAATGAGCAGTTCTTC.

The genes are TRBV7-2 and TRBJ2-7; D not resolved. Germline-derived CDR1 and CDR2 are SGHTA and FQGNSA. V shed 4 bases and J shed 7 bases, with 14 bases lying between them. The CDR3 runs to 13 residues. In DNA, the CDR3 is TGTGCCAGCAGCTACGACTCCGCCGGGGAGCAGTACTTC. Amino acids: CASSYDSAGEQYF.

The chain recombines TRBV4-1 with TRBJ2-3, with no clear D. V lost 4 bases, J lost 1 base, and 12 bases lay in between. Germline-derived CDR1 and CDR2 are MGHRA and YSYEKL. CDR3 length equals 15 residues. CDR3 DNA sequence: TGCGCCAGCAGCCTTATAGGGTCTCGCACAGATACGCAGTATTTT. Its translation: CASSLIGSRTDTQYF.

The chain is built from TRBV15 and TRBJ2-3; D may match TRBD1 or TRBD2 (5 bases each). The CDR3 is 15 amino acids. Trimming left V 3 bases short and J 0 bases short, with 10 bases between. The V gene's germline CDR1 is LNHNV and CDR2 YYDKDF (reference sequence). CDR3 nucleotides: TGTGCCACCAGCAGGGCCGGGGCTAGCACAGATACGCAGTATTTT. It translates to CATSRAGASTDTQYF.

This chain links TRBV2 with TRBJ2-5; D tentatively reads TRBD1 or TRBD2 (5 bases each). Trimming took 2 bases from V and 5 from J, leaving 12 bases between them. CDR1 and CDR2 (germline): SNHLY, FYNNEI. The CDR3 is 14 amino acids. CDR3 protein: CASSESLWGETQYF. For the CDR3, the DNA is TGTGCCAGCAGTGAATCTCTCTGGGGGGAGACCCAGTACTTC.

This clone came up once. The genes are TRBV4-3 and TRBJ2-1; the D gene is possibly TRBD1 (5 bases). Germline CDR1 reads LGHNA; CDR2 reads YSLEER. CDR3 length: 15 residues. With 3 bases removed from V and 0 bases from J, the gap between germline ends came to 9 bases. CDR3 protein: CASSQTEHSYNEQFF. In nucleotides, the CDR3 is TGCGCCAGCAGCCAGACAGAACACTCCTACAATGAGCAGTTCTTC.

CDR3 coding DNA: TGTGCCAGCAGCCATCGACCGGGACAACGGAACACTGAAGCTTTCTTT. As protein: CASSHRPGQRNTEAFF. This sequence joins TRBV4-2 and TRBJ1-1; D is perhaps TRBD1 (6 bases). The germline V gene encodes CDR1 LGHNA and CDR2 YNFKEQ. The CDR3 has 16 amino acids. The ends were cut back, 3 bases at V and 1 base at J, with 15 bases in the middle.

V and J are TRBV7-9 and TRBJ2-5; no firm D call. CDR3 length: 13 amino acids. CDR1 and CDR2 (germline): SEHNR, FQNEAQ (reference sequence). V was trimmed by 1 base and J by 5 bases, leaving 8 bases between them. The CDR3 nucleotides are TGTGCCAGCAGCTTAGGTTTGGGGGAGACCCAGTACTTC. This translates into CASSLGLGETQYF.

V is TRBV6-1 and J is TRBJ2-7, with TRBD1 matching 7 bases. CDR3 size: 13 residues. Germline values: CDR1 MNHNS, CDR2 SASEGT. Unmatched junction bases numbered 2, after V lost 3 bases and J lost 3 bases. The CDR3 here is CASSDWDSYEQYF. The CDR3 DNA is TGTGCCAGCAGTGATTGGGACAGCTACGAGCAGTACTTC.

This sequence joins TRBV7-2 and TRBJ2-3; TRBD2 agrees at 7 bases. The germline V gene encodes CDR1 SGHTA and CDR2 FQGNSA. The CDR3 has 15 amino acids. With V trimmed by 3 bases and J by 3 bases, 6 bases remained unmatched. CDR3 sequence (DNA): TGTGCCAGCAGCTTTTTGGGAGGGCCGACAGATACGCAGTATTTT. Its protein product is CASSFLGGPTDTQYF.

The CDR3 nucleotides read TGTGCCAGCAGGGGACTAGCGGGGGACACAGATACGCAGTATTTT. Amino acid sequence: CASRGLAGDTDTQYF. The chain has TRBV27 and TRBJ2-3; 14 bases align to TRBD2. V dropped 6 bases and J dropped 2; count of bases not matched to a gene: 1. The CDR3 sequence is 15 residues long. The V gene's germline CDR1 is MNHEY and CDR2 SMNVEV (reference sequence).